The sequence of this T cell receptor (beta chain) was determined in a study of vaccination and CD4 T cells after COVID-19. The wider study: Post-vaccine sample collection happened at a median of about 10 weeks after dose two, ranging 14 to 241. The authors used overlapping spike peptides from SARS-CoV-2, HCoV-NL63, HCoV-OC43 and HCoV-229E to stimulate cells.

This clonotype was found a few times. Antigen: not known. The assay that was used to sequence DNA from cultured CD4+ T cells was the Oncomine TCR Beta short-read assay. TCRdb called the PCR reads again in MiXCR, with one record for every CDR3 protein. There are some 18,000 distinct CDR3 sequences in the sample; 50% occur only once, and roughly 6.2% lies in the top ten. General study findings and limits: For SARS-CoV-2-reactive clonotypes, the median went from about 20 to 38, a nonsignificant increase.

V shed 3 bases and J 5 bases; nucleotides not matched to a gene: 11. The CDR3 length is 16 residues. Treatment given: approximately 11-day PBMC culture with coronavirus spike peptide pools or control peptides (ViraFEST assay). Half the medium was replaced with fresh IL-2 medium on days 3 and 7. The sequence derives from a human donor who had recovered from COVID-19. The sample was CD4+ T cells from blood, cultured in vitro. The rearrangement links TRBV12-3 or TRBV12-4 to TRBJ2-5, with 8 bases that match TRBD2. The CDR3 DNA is TGTGCCAGCAGTTTGACAACGGGACTAGGGGTCGAGACCCAGTACTTC. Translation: CASSLTTGLGVETQYF.